Listed below are T cell receptor beta chains from one sample, sequenced in a study of cytomegalovirus exposure and HLA in healthy donors. Sequencing was performed with immunoSEQ multiplex PCR; in TCRdb, only in-frame clones are kept and a portion is missing. The table lists about 140,000 clones, approximately 83% of them singletons, with around 4.3% in the top ten. The material sequenced was PBMCs. These receptors were obtained from a man in his forties or fifties in good health and CMV-seropositive. The CDR3 runs from the conserved cysteine through the conserved F or W. D genes are given only for firm matches. Only part of the rows carry a size: once, few, many, or a class if the clone is expanded.

v_gene: TRBV5-1
len: 17
abundance: NA
j_gene: TRBJ1-2
d_gene: TRBD1
CDR3nt: TGCGCCAGCAGCAAAGAACCGGGACAGGGTTCAGTCTATGGCTACACCTTC
CDR3aa: CASSKEPGQGSVYGYTF

v_gene: TRBV4-3
len: 15
abundance: NA
j_gene: TRBJ2-6
d_gene: NA
CDR3nt: TGCGCCAGCAGCCAATCAGGCGACGGGGCCAACGTCCTGACTTTC
CDR3aa: CASSQSGDGANVLTF

v_gene: TRBV27
len: 16
abundance: NA
j_gene: TRBJ1-3
d_gene: NA
CDR3nt: TGTGCCAGCAGTTTATCACCCCCCCTATATGGAAACACCATATATTTT
CDR3aa: CASSLSPPLYGNTIYF

v_gene: TRBV11-2
len: 14
abundance: NA
j_gene: TRBJ1-1
d_gene: NA
CDR3nt: TGTGCCAGCAGCTTATTTAGGGGGAACACTGAAGCTTTCTTT
CDR3aa: CASSLFRGNTEAFF

v_gene: TRBV6-5
len: 14
abundance: few
j_gene: TRBJ2-7
d_gene: NA
CDR3nt: TGTGCCAGCAGTTACTCGGGCAGGGATCGCGAGCAGTACTTC
CDR3aa: CASSYSGRDREQYF

v_gene: TRBV7-9
len: 13
abundance: once
j_gene: TRBJ1-2
d_gene: NA
CDR3nt: TGTGCCAGCAGAGGGGTGAAGAAAAGGGGCTACACCTTC
CDR3aa: CASRGVKKRGYTF

v_gene: TRBV19
len: 12
abundance: NA
j_gene: TRBJ1-2
d_gene: NA
CDR3nt: TGTGCCAGTCCGCGGAGCTTAGATGGCTACACCTTC
CDR3aa: CASPRSLDGYTF

v_gene: TRBV11-2
len: 15
abundance: few
j_gene: TRBJ2-1
d_gene: NA
CDR3nt: TGTGCCAGCAGCTTAGGATACGGGAATTACAATGAGCAGTTCTTC
CDR3aa: CASSLGYGNYNEQFF

v_gene: TRBV6-5
len: 13
abundance: NA
j_gene: TRBJ2-3
d_gene: TRBD2
CDR3nt: TGTGCCAGCAGAACGGGACTAGCGGGGATGCCGTATTTT
CDR3aa: CASRTGLAGMPYF

v_gene: TRBV7-9
len: 15
abundance: NA
j_gene: TRBJ2-5
d_gene: NA
CDR3nt: TGTGCCAGCAGCTCCCCGGATGGGCTGGGAGAGACCCAGTACTTC
CDR3aa: CASSSPDGLGETQYF

v_gene: TRBV27
len: 15
abundance: NA
j_gene: TRBJ1-5
d_gene: TRBD1
CDR3nt: TGTGCCAGCAGAGCCGGACAGGAGCGAAATCAGCCCCAGCATTTT
CDR3aa: CASRAGQERNQPQHF

v_gene: TRBV19
len: 14
abundance: NA
j_gene: TRBJ1-1
d_gene: TRBD1
CDR3nt: TGTGCCAGTACCAGACAGGGGGCGGGGGCTGAAGCTTTCTTT
CDR3aa: CASTRQGAGAEAFF

v_gene: TRBV27
len: 13
abundance: NA
j_gene: TRBJ2-2
d_gene: NA
CDR3nt: TGTGCCACCCGGACCTGGGGCGCCGGGGAGCTGTTTTTT
CDR3aa: CATRTWGAGELFF

v_gene: TRBV7-9
len: 15
abundance: NA
j_gene: TRBJ1-4
d_gene: TRBD1
CDR3nt: TGTGCCAGCAGCTCAGGACAGGCAACTAATGAAAAACTGTTTTTT
CDR3aa: CASSSGQATNEKLFF

v_gene: TRBV7-9
len: 13
abundance: NA
j_gene: TRBJ1-2
d_gene: NA
CDR3nt: TGTGCCAGCAGCCTAGGGACATTGCGTGGCTACACCTTC
CDR3aa: CASSLGTLRGYTF

v_gene: TRBV6-1
len: 15
abundance: NA
j_gene: TRBJ2-7
d_gene: TRBD2
CDR3nt: TGTGCCAGCAGTTTAGGACTAGCGGGAGCGCATGAGCAGTACTTC
CDR3aa: CASSLGLAGAHEQYF

v_gene: TRBV27
len: 15
abundance: NA
j_gene: TRBJ2-7
d_gene: TRBD1
CDR3nt: TGTGCCAGCAGCTCAAGGACAGGGGGGTGGTACGAGCAGTACTTC
CDR3aa: CASSSRTGGWYEQYF

v_gene: TRBV2
len: 17
abundance: NA
j_gene: TRBJ2-7
d_gene: TRBD2
CDR3nt: TGTGCCAGCAGTGGGCAATACTCGGCTAGCGGGAGTCTGGAGCAGTACTTC
CDR3aa: CASSGQYSASGSLEQYF

v_gene: TRBV25-1
len: 13
abundance: NA
j_gene: TRBJ1-1
d_gene: TRBD1
CDR3nt: TGTGCCAGCAGTTTTACAGGGGGCTCTGAAGCTTTCTTT
CDR3aa: CASSFTGGSEAFF

v_gene: TRBV5-6
len: 15
abundance: NA
j_gene: TRBJ1-5
d_gene: NA
CDR3nt: TGTGCCAGCAGCTCCGACCCCATCGGGAATCAGCCCCAGCATTTT
CDR3aa: CASSSDPIGNQPQHF

v_gene: TRBV5-4
len: 14
abundance: NA
j_gene: TRBJ2-7
d_gene: TRBD1
CDR3nt: TGTGCCAGCAGCGACCCGGGACAGGAGTACGAGCAGTACTTC
CDR3aa: CASSDPGQEYEQYF

v_gene: TRBV5-1
len: 14
abundance: NA
j_gene: TRBJ2-7
d_gene: NA
CDR3nt: TGCGCCAGCAGCTTGGATGTCTACCCCTACGAGCAGTACTTC
CDR3aa: CASSLDVYPYEQYF

v_gene: TRBV5-5
len: 15
abundance: few
j_gene: TRBJ2-7
d_gene: NA
CDR3nt: TGTGCCAGCAGCTTGGACGGGGTGCTCTCCTACGAGCAGTACTTC
CDR3aa: CASSLDGVLSYEQYF

v_gene: TRBV29-1
len: 12
abundance: NA
j_gene: TRBJ2-1
d_gene: NA
CDR3nt: TGCAGCGTCTATGGTCTAGGCAATGAGCAGTTCTTC
CDR3aa: CSVYGLGNEQFF

v_gene: TRBV30
len: 17
abundance: NA
j_gene: TRBJ1-5
d_gene: TRBD1
CDR3nt: TGTGCCTGGAGTGCCGGGACAGGGAGTTATAGCAATCAGCCCCAGCATTTT
CDR3aa: CAWSAGTGSYSNQPQHF

v_gene: TRBV21-1
len: 14
abundance: NA
j_gene: TRBJ1-1
d_gene: NA
CDR3nt: TGTGCCAGCAGCAAAGATGGAGGGGTCACTGAAGCTTTCTTT
CDR3aa: CASSKDGGVTEAFF

v_gene: TRBV14
len: 13
abundance: NA
j_gene: TRBJ1-6
d_gene: NA
CDR3nt: TGTGCCAGCAGCCAAGGGTCAGTTTCACCCCTCCACTTT
CDR3aa: CASSQGSVSPLHF

v_gene: TRBV2
len: 13
abundance: NA
j_gene: TRBJ2-7
d_gene: TRBD1
CDR3nt: TGTGCCAGCAGTATTCCAGGGGGCAACGAGCAGTACTTC
CDR3aa: CASSIPGGNEQYF

v_gene: TRBV5-1
len: 12
abundance: NA
j_gene: TRBJ2-7
d_gene: NA
CDR3nt: TGCGCCAGCAGCGTGGAGGGGATCAGGCAGTACTTC
CDR3aa: CASSVEGIRQYF

v_gene: TRBV5-1
len: 14
abundance: NA
j_gene: TRBJ2-7
d_gene: NA
CDR3nt: TGCGCCAGCAGCTTTACAGGGGGGGCCTACGAGCAGTACTTC
CDR3aa: CASSFTGGAYEQYF

v_gene: TRBV5-1
len: 14
abundance: NA
j_gene: TRBJ2-1
d_gene: NA
CDR3nt: TGCGCCAGCAGCTCTGGGGGAGGAAACAATGAGCAGTTCTTC
CDR3aa: CASSSGGGNNEQFF

v_gene: TRBV10-3
len: 16
abundance: NA
j_gene: TRBJ1-2
d_gene: NA
CDR3nt: TGTGCCATCAGTGAGATTGCAGGGGCCACCTACTATGGCTACACCTTC
CDR3aa: CAISEIAGATYYGYTF

v_gene: TRBV19
len: 14
abundance: NA
j_gene: TRBJ2-2
d_gene: NA
CDR3nt: TGTGCCAGTAGTATACAAGGCGGAGCCGGGGAGCTGTTTTTT
CDR3aa: CASSIQGGAGELFF

v_gene: TRBV5-1
len: 15
abundance: NA
j_gene: TRBJ2-5
d_gene: TRBD1
CDR3nt: TGCGCCAGCAGCTTGGGGGACAGCCTCCAAGAGACCCAGTACTTC
CDR3aa: CASSLGDSLQETQYF

v_gene: TRBV4-3
len: 13
abundance: few
j_gene: TRBJ2-3
d_gene: NA
CDR3nt: TGCGCCAGCAGCCAACTTCCCTCGGATACGCAGTATTTT
CDR3aa: CASSQLPSDTQYF

v_gene: TRBV6-5
len: 13
abundance: NA
j_gene: TRBJ2-7
d_gene: TRBD1
CDR3nt: TGTGCCAGCAGTACGAGGGGGCGCGCGGAGCAGTACTTC
CDR3aa: CASSTRGRAEQYF

v_gene: TRBV19
len: 14
abundance: NA
j_gene: TRBJ1-6
d_gene: NA
CDR3nt: TGTGCCAGTAGTATAGATCGAGGGCGATCACCCCTCCACTTT
CDR3aa: CASSIDRGRSPLHF

v_gene: TRBV30
len: 14
abundance: NA
j_gene: TRBJ1-5
d_gene: NA
CDR3nt: TGTGCCTGGAGTGTATCTACTAGCAATCAGCCCCAGCATTTT
CDR3aa: CAWSVSTSNQPQHF

v_gene: TRBV19
len: 16
abundance: few
j_gene: TRBJ2-5
d_gene: NA
CDR3nt: TGTGCCAGTAGCCGAGGTGGGACTCAGCAAATCGAGACCCAGTACTTC
CDR3aa: CASSRGGTQQIETQYF

v_gene: TRBV7-2
len: 14
abundance: NA
j_gene: TRBJ1-2
d_gene: NA
CDR3nt: TGTGCCAGCAGCTGGACAGACCTTAACTATGGCTACACCTTC
CDR3aa: CASSWTDLNYGYTF

v_gene: TRBV2
len: 14
abundance: NA
j_gene: TRBJ2-1
d_gene: NA
CDR3nt: TGTGCCAGCAGAACCCTCCTCGGGGGTAATGAGCAGTTCTTC
CDR3aa: CASRTLLGGNEQFF

v_gene: TRBV9
len: 15
abundance: NA
j_gene: TRBJ2-3
d_gene: TRBD2
CDR3nt: TGTGCCAGCAGCGTAGATGCTAGCGGGAGGGATACGCAGTATTTT
CDR3aa: CASSVDASGRDTQYF

v_gene: TRBV2
len: 15
abundance: NA
j_gene: TRBJ2-2
d_gene: TRBD1
CDR3nt: TGTGCCAGCAGCGGGACAGGGGCTTCCGTTAGGGAGCTGTTTTTT
CDR3aa: CASSGTGASVRELFF

v_gene: TRBV4-3
len: 15
abundance: NA
j_gene: TRBJ2-7
d_gene: TRBD1
CDR3nt: TGCGCCAGCAGCCAGCCCGGACAGGGGTCCCACGAGCAGTACTTC
CDR3aa: CASSQPGQGSHEQYF

v_gene: TRBV25-1
len: 13
abundance: NA
j_gene: TRBJ2-7
d_gene: TRBD1
CDR3nt: TGTGCCAGCGGATTAGGGACAGTGTACGAGCAGTACTTC
CDR3aa: CASGLGTVYEQYF

v_gene: TRBV9
len: 16
abundance: NA
j_gene: TRBJ2-3
d_gene: TRBD1
CDR3nt: TGTGCCAGCGCCACCCGAGACAGGGGGTACACAGATACGCAGTATTTT
CDR3aa: CASATRDRGYTDTQYF

v_gene: TRBV9
len: 15
abundance: NA
j_gene: TRBJ1-1
d_gene: TRBD1
CDR3nt: TGTGCCAGCAGCAAATGGGACAGTACGGGCACTGAAGCTTTCTTT
CDR3aa: CASSKWDSTGTEAFF

v_gene: TRBV7-9
len: 15
abundance: NA
j_gene: TRBJ1-2
d_gene: TRBD1
CDR3nt: TGTTCCAGCAGCTCGCGGACAGGGTTAAACTATGGCTACACCTTC
CDR3aa: CSSSSRTGLNYGYTF

v_gene: TRBV18
len: 15
abundance: NA
j_gene: TRBJ1-6
d_gene: NA
CDR3nt: TGTGCCAGCTCAGCGACAGGCTCCCAGGGGTCACCCCTCCACTTT
CDR3aa: CASSATGSQGSPLHF

v_gene: TRBV5-4
len: 15
abundance: NA
j_gene: TRBJ2-3
d_gene: TRBD2
CDR3nt: TGTGCCAGCAGCTTGTCGGGGGGGCCCCGAGATACGCAGTATTTT
CDR3aa: CASSLSGGPRDTQYF

v_gene: TRBV5-6
len: 15
abundance: few
j_gene: TRBJ1-6
d_gene: NA
CDR3nt: TGTGCCAGCAGCTTTGGGTTAGGGGGTAATTCACCCCTCCACTTT
CDR3aa: CASSFGLGGNSPLHF

v_gene: TRBV7-9
len: 15
abundance: NA
j_gene: TRBJ2-2
d_gene: NA
CDR3nt: TGTGCCAGCAGCTCAGGCAGGAAAAGGACCGGGGAGCTGTTTTTT
CDR3aa: CASSSGRKRTGELFF

v_gene: TRBV6-5
len: 13
abundance: NA
j_gene: TRBJ2-3
d_gene: NA
CDR3nt: TGTGCCAGCAGGTTGACAGGCACAGATACGCAGTATTTT
CDR3aa: CASRLTGTDTQYF

v_gene: TRBV14
len: 14
abundance: NA
j_gene: TRBJ2-7
d_gene: TRBD2
CDR3nt: TGTGCCAGCAGCCAGACTAGCGGAACCTACGAGCAGTACTTC
CDR3aa: CASSQTSGTYEQYF

v_gene: TRBV19
len: 14
abundance: NA
j_gene: TRBJ2-6
d_gene: NA
CDR3nt: TGTGCCAGTAGGCGGGCTAGTGGGGCCAACGTCCTGACTTTC
CDR3aa: CASRRASGANVLTF

v_gene: TRBV10-3
len: 16
abundance: NA
j_gene: TRBJ2-7
d_gene: TRBD2
CDR3nt: TGTGCCATCAGTGGAAGACTAGCGGGGGCTAGTTACGAGCAGTACTTC
CDR3aa: CAISGRLAGASYEQYF

v_gene: TRBV11-3
len: 18
abundance: NA
j_gene: TRBJ2-1
d_gene: TRBD2
CDR3nt: TGTGCCAGCAGCAAAACCGGGACTAGCGGGGGTAAGGCCAATGAGCAGTTCTTC
CDR3aa: CASSKTGTSGGKANEQFF

v_gene: TRBV27
len: 15
abundance: NA
j_gene: TRBJ2-7
d_gene: NA
CDR3nt: TGTGCCAGCAGCAACCCGTCCCGGGGGGCGCGGGAGCAGTACTTC
CDR3aa: CASSNPSRGAREQYF

v_gene: TRBV30
len: 14
abundance: NA
j_gene: TRBJ1-2
d_gene: NA
CDR3nt: TGTGCCTGGAGTAAGGCAGGTCGTAACTATGGCTACACCTTC
CDR3aa: CAWSKAGRNYGYTF

v_gene: TRBV5-1
len: 16
abundance: NA
j_gene: TRBJ1-6
d_gene: NA
CDR3nt: TGCGCCAGCAGCCCAAAGACGGGTGACTATAATTCACCCCTCCACTTT
CDR3aa: CASSPKTGDYNSPLHF